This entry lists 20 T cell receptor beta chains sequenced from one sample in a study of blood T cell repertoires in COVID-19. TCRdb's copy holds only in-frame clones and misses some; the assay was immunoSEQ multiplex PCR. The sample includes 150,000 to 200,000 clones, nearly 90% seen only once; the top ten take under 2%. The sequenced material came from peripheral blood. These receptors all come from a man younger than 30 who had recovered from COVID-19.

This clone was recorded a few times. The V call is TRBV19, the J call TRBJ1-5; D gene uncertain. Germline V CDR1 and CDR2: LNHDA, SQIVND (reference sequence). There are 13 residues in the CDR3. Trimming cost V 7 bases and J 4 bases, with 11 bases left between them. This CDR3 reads CASNPGRNQPQHF. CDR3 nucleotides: TGTGCCAGTAACCCGGGGAGGAATCAGCCCCAGCATTTT.

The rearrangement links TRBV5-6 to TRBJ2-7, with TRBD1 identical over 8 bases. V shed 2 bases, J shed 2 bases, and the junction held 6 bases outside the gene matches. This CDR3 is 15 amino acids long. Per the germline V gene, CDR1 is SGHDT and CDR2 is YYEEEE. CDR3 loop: CASSFLRTGTYEQYF. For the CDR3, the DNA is TGTGCCAGCAGCTTTTTGAGGACAGGGACCTACGAGCAGTACTTC.

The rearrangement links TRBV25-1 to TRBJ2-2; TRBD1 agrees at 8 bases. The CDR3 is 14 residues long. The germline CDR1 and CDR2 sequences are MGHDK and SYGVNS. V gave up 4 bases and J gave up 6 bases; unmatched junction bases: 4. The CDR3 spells CASSGQGIPGELFF. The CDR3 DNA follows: TGTGCCAGCAGTGGACAGGGGATACCCGGGGAGCTGTTTTTT.

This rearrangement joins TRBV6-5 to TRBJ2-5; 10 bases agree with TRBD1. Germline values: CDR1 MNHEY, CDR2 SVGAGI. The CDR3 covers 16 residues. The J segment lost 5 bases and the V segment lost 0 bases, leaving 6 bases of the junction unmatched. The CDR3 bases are TGTGCCAGCAGTTACTCGGGACAGGGGCCTTATGAGACCCAGTACTTC. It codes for CASSYSGQGPYETQYF.

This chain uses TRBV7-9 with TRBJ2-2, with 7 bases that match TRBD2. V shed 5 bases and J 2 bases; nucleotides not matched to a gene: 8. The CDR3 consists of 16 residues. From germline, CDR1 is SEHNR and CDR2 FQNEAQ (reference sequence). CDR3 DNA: TGTGCCAGCAGCCCAAGGAGCGGGATCAACACCGGGGAGCTGTTTTTT. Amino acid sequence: CASSPRSGINTGELFF.

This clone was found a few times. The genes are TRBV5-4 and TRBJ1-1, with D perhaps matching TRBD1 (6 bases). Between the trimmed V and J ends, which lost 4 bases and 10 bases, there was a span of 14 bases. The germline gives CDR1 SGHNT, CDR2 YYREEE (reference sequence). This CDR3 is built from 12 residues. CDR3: CASSRDTLGAFF. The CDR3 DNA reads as TGTGCCAGCAGCCGGGACACCCTGGGAGCTTTCTTT.

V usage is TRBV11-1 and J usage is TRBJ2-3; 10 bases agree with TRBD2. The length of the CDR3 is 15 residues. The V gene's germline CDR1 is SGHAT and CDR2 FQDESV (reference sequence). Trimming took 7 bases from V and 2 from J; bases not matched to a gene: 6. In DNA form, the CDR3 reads TGTGCCAGCAACGTAGCGGGAGGACCCACAGATACGCAGTATTTT. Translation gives CASNVAGGPTDTQYF.

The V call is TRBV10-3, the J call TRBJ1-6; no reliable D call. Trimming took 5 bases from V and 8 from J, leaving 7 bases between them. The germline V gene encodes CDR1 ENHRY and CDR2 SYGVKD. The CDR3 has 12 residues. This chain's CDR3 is CAISHSDSPLHF. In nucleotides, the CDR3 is TGTGCCATCAGTCATAGTGATTCACCCCTCCACTTT.

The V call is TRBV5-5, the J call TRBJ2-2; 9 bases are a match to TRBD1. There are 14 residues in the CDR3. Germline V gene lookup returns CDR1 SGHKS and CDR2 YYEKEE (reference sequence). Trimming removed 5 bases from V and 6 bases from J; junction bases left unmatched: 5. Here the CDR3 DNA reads TGTGCCAGCAGGCGGACAGGGGACCCCGGGGAGCTGTTTTTT. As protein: CASRRTGDPGELFF.

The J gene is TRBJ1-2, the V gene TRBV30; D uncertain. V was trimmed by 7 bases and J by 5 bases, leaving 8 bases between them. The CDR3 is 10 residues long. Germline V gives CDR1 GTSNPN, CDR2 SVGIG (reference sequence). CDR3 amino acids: CASRRYGYTF. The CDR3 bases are TGTGCCTCTCGGCGGTATGGCTACACCTTC.

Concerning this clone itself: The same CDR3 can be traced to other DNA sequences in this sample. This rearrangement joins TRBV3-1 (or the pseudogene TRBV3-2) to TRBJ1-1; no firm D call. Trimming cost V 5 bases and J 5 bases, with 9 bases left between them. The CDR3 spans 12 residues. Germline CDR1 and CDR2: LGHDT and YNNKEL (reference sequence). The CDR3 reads CASSLERTEAFF. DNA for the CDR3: TGTGCCAGCAGCTTGGAGAGGACTGAAGCTTTCTTT.

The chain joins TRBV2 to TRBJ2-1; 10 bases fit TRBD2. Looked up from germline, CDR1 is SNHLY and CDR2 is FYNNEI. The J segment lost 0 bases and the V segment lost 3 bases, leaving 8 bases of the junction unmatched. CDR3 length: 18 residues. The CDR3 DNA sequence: TGTGCCAGCAGTGATGTGTTAGCGGGAGGTAACTCCTACAATGAGCAGTTCTTC. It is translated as CASSDVLAGGNSYNEQFF.

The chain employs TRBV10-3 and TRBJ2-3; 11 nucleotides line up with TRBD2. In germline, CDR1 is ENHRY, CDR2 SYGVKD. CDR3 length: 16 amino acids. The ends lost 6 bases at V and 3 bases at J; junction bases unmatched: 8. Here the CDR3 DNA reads TGTGCCATCAGCCCTACCGGGACTAGCGGAACAGATACGCAGTATTTT. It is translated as CAISPTGTSGTDTQYF.

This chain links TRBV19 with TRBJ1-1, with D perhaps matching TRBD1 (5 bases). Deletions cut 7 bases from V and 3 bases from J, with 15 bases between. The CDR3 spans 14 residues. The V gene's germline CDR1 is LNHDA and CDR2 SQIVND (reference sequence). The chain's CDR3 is CASTWRGADTEAFF. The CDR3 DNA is TGTGCCAGTACCTGGAGGGGAGCTGACACTGAAGCTTTCTTT.

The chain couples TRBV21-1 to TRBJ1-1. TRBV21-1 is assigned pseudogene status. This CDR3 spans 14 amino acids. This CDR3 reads CASSSSRPYFEAFF. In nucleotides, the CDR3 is TGTGCCAGCAGCTCATCCCGCCCGTACTTTGAAGCTTTCTTT.

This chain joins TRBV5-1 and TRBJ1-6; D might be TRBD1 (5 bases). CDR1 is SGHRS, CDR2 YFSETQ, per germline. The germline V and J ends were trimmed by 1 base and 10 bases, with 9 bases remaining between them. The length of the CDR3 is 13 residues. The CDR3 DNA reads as TGCGCCAGCAGCTTGACAGGTTTCTCACCCCTCCACTTT. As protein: CASSLTGFSPLHF.

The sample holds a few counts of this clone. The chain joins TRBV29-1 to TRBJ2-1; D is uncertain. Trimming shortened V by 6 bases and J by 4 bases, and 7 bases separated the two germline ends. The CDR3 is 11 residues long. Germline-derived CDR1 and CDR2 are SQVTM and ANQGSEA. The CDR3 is CSVESYNEQFF. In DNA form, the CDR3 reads TGCAGCGTGGAGTCATACAATGAGCAGTTCTTC.

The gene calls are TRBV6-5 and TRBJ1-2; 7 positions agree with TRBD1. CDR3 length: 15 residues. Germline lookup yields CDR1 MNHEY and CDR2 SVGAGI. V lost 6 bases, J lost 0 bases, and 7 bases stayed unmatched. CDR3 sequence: CASSLTGIANYGYTF. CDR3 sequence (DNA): TGTGCCAGCAGCCTGACAGGGATTGCTAACTATGGCTACACCTTC.

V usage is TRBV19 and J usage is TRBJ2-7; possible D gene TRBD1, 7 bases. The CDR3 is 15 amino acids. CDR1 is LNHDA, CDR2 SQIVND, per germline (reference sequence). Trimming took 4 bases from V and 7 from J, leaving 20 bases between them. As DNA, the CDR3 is TGTGCCAGTAGTAAACAGGAGGGGGCGCAGCAGGAGCAGTACTTC. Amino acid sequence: CASSKQEGAQQEQYF.

CDR3 in DNA: TGTGCCAGCAGTTACTCGACGGGGTCAGATACGCAGTATTTT. Translating it yields CASSYSTGSDTQYF. The chain has TRBV6-2 or TRBV6-3 and TRBJ2-3, with a tentative D call TRBD2 (5 bases). CDR3 length: 14 amino acids. Trimming shortened V by 0 bases and J by 4 bases, and 8 bases separated the two germline ends. CDR1 and CDR2 from the germline V gene are MNHEY and SVGEGT.